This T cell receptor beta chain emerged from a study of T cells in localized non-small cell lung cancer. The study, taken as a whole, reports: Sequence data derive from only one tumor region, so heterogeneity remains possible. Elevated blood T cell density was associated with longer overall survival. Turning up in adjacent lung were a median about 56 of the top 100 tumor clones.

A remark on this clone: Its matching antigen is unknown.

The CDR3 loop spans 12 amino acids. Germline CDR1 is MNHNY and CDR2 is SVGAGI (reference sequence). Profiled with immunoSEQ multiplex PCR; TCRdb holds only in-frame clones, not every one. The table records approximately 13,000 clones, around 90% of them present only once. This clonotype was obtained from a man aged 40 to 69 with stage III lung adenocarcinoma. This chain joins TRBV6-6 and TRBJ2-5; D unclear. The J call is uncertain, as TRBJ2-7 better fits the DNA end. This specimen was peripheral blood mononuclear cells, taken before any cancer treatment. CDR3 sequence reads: CASSPAAYEQYF. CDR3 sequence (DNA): TGTGCCAGCAGTCCCGCGGCCTACGAGCAGTACTTC.